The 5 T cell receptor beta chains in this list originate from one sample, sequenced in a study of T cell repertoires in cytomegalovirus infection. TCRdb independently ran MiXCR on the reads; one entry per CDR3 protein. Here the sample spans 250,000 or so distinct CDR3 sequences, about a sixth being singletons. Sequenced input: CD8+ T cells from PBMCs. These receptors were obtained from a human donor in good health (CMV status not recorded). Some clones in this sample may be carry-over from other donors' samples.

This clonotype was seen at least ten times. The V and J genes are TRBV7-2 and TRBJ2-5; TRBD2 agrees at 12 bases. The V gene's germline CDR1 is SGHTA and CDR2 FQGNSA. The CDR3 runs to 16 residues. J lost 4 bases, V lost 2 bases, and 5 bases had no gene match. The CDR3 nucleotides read TGTGCCAGCAGCTTAATCCTAGCGGGGGGGCGAGAGACCCAGTACTTC. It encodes CASSLILAGGRETQYF.

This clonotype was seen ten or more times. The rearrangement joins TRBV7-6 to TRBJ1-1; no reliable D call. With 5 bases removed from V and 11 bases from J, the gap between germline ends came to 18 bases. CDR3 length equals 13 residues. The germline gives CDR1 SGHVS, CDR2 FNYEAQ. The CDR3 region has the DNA TGTGCCAGCAGCCCTCCGACCCAAGTGGTCGCTTTCTTT. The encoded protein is CASSPPTQVVAFF.

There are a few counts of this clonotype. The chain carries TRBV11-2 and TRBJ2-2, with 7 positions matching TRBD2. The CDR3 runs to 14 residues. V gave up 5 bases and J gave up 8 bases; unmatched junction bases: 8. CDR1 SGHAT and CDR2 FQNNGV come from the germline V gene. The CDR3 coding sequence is TGTGCCAGCAGCAGCGGGACGGCGGTGGGGGAGCTGTTTTTT. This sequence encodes CASSSGTAVGELFF.

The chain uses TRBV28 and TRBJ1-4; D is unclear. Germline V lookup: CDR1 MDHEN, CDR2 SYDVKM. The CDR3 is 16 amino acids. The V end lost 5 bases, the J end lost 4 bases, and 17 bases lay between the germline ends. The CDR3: CASSTKWTEVNEKLFF. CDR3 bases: TGTGCCAGCAGTACCAAATGGACCGAAGTTAATGAAAAACTGTTTTTT.

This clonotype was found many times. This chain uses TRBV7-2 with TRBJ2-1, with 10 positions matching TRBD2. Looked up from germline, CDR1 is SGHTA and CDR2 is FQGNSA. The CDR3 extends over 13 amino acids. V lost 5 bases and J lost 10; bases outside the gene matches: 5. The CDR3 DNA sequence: TGTGCCAGCAGCCAGAGGACTAGCGGCGAGCAGTTCTTC. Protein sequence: CASSQRTSGEQFF.